Included here is one TCR beta chain sequence, with context. Its target is unknown. Naive and memory CD4+ T cells were separated from cryopreserved PBMCs. The protocol was immunoSEQ multiplex PCR, while the TCRdb copy is restricted to in-frame clones and leaves out a portion. The sample shows approximately 50,000 clones, roughly nine tenths of them seen only once. The germline gives CDR1 GTSNPN, CDR2 SVGIG (reference sequence). The CDR3 is 12 amino acids. The sample comes from a study of CD4 T cells in relation to SARS-CoV-2 and coronaviruses. Study-level results: According to naive versus memory sequencing, detected responses are memory recall, not newly primed. This crossreactivity analysis covered spike protein alone, no other viral proteins. Monoreactive clones expanded significantly more to SARS-CoV-2 than crossreactive clones did.

This chain links TRBV30 with TRBJ2-3; 8 bases agree with TRBD1. This TCR was sampled from an adult with COVID-19. The sequenced sample consisted of naive CD4+ T cells from PBMCs. Specified subset: naive CD4+ T cells isolated by negative enrichment. This CDR3 is CASDRVTDTQYF. Here the CDR3 DNA reads TGTGCTTCGGACAGGGTGACAGATACGCAGTATTTT.